The text below deals with one TCR beta chain. Its matching antigen is unknown. This sample stems from a study of T-cell memory formation after mild COVID-19. Study-wide results and limits: Some clones that responded turned up in pre-infection memory, which suggests that cross-reactive memory joined in.

The CDR3 sequence is 15 residues long. Trimming removed 0 bases from V and 3 bases from J, with 9 bases in between. Germline CDR1 MNHEY, CDR2 SVGAGI. TCRdb called the 5' RACE reads again in MiXCR, with one record for every CDR3 protein. The sample shows approximately 340,000 distinct CDR3 sequences, 13% of them seen only once. The chain is built from TRBV6-5 and TRBJ1-5; D gene ambiguous. Material: PBMCs or a T cell subset sorted from them (not recorded which). This TCR was recovered from a man between 18 and 29 years old who had mild COVID-19 (a few samples of this study predate the infection). Cell type and time point are not known. The CDR3 region is CASSYSWGNNQPQHF. The CDR3 DNA sequence: TGTGCCAGCAGTTACTCTTGGGGTAACAATCAGCCCCAGCATTTT.